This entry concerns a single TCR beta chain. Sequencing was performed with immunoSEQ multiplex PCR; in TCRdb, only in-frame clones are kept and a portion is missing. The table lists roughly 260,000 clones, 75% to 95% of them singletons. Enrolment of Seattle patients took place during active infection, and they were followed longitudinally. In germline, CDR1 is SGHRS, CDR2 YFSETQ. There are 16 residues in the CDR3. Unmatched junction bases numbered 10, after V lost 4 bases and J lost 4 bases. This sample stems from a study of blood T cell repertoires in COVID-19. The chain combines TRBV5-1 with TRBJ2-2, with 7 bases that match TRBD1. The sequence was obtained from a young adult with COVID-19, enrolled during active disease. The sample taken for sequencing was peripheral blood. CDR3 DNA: TGCGCCAGCAGCGGATCGACAGGGACGGGCACCGGGGAGCTGTTTTTT. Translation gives CASSGSTGTGTGELFF.